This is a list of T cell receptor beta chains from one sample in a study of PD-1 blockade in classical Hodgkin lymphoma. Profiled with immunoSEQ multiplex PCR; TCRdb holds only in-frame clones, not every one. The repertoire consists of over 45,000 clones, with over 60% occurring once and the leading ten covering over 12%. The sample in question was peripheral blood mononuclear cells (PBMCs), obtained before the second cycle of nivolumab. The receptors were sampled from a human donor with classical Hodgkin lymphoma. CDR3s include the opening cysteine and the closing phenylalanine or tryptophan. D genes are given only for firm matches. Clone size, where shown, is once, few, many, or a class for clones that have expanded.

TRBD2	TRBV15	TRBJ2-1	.	TGTGCCACCACCCTAGCGGGAGCAGGATACAATGAGCAGTTCTTC	CATTLAGAGYNEQFF
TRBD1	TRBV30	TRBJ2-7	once	TGTGCCTGGACCCTACAGGGGGCTGGCGAGCAGTACTTC	CAWTLQGAGEQYF
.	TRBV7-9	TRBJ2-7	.	TGTGCCAGCAGCTTAGTCGCAACGGTTCCCCCGAGCTCCTACGAGCAGTACTTC	CASSLVATVPPSSYEQYF
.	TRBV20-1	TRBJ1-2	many	TGCAGCACACAGGGCAACTATGGCTACACCTTC	CSTQGNYGYTF
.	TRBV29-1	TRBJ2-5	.	TGCAGCGTTATCCCGGGCCCAGCAAGGGAGACCCAGTACTTC	CSVIPGPARETQYF
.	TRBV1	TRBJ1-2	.	TGCACCAGCAGCGAGGTAGGGGTCCCCGATGTTGGCTACACCTTC	CTSSEVGVPDVGYTF
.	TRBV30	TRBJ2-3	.	TGTGCCTGGAGTGGGGCGGTGATTAGCACAGATACGCAGTATTTT	CAWSGAVISTDTQYF
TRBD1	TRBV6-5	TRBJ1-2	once	TGTGCCAGCAGACCCAAGGGGGCCGGCGACTATGGCTACACCTTC	CASRPKGAGDYGYTF
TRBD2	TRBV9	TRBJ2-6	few	TGTGCCAGCAGCGCCCCGGGACTAGCGGGAGCTGGAGGGGCCAACGTCCTGACTTTC	CASSAPGLAGAGGANVLTF
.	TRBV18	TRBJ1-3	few	TGTGCCAGCTCACCACCGATGAGCTCTGGAAACACCATATATTTT	CASSPPMSSGNTIYF
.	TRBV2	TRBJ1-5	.	TGTGCCAGCAGTGCCGACAGGAATCAGCCCCAGCATTTT	CASSADRNQPQHF
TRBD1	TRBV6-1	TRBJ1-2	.	TGTGCCAGCAGTGCTCTCGCAGGGGGAGCCTTATTGGGTGGCTACACCTTC	CASSALAGGALLGGYTF
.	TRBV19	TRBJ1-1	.	TGTGCCAGTAGTATAGATCGCGGAGATTGGGGAACTGAAGCTTTCTTT	CASSIDRGDWGTEAFF
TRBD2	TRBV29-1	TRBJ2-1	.	TGCAGCGTTGCAAGCGGGAGGCGTGAGCAGTTCTTC	CSVASGRREQFF
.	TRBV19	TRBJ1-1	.	TGTGCCAGTAGTATCTCGGGGACACTAGAAGCTTTCTTT	CASSISGTLEAFF
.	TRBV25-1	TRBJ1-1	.	TGTGCCAGCAGTCCGACGGAGAACACTGAAGCTTTCTTT	CASSPTENTEAFF
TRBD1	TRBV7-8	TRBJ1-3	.	TGTGCCAGCACCCAAAGGGGAGGGGGCGCTGGGAAAGCTGGAAACACCATATATTTT	CASTQRGGGAGKAGNTIYF
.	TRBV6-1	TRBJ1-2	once	TGTGCCAGCAGTGTCGGCAGGGAGTCTGGCTACACCTTC	CASSVGRESGYTF
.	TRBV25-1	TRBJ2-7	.	TGTGCCAGCAGTCATTCCCCGGGACGGGGGACCTACGAGCAGTACTTC	CASSHSPGRGTYEQYF
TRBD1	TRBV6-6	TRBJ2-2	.	TGTGCCAGCAGGCAAACCGGGACAGGGCATACCGGGGAGCTGTTTTTT	CASRQTGTGHTGELFF
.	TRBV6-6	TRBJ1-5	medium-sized	TGTGCCAGCAGTTACTCGACCCCCGGCGGGAATCAGCCCCAGCATTTT	CASSYSTPGGNQPQHF
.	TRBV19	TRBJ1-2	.	TGTGCCAGTAGTAGACGGACAGCCCCTAACTATGGCTACACCTTC	CASSRRTAPNYGYTF
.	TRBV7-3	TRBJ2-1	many	TGTGCCAGCAGCCCGACCGGCGAGCGGTCCCTCTACAATGAGCAGTTCTTC	CASSPTGERSLYNEQFF
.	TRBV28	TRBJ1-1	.	TGTGCCAGCATCTCCTTTCGACAGCGTTACACTGAAGCTTTCTTT	CASISFRQRYTEAFF
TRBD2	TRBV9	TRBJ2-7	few	TGTGCCAGCAGCCCGCGACTAGCGGGAGACTACGAGCAGTACTTC	CASSPRLAGDYEQYF
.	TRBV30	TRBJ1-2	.	TGTGCCTGGAGTCTGAGGATAGAACGTGATGGCTACACCTTC	CAWSLRIERDGYTF
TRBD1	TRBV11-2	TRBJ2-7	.	TGTGCCAGCAGCTCCGGGACAGTCTACGAGCAGTACTTC	CASSSGTVYEQYF
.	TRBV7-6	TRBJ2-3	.	TGTGCCAGCAGCTTAGGTGGACTCGGCACAGATACGCAGTATTTT	CASSLGGLGTDTQYF
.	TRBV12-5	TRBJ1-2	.	TGTGCTAGTGCCGGCGGGACGGACTCTAACTATGGCTACACCTTC	CASAGGTDSNYGYTF
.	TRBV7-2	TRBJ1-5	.	TGTGCCAGCAGCTTAAGGTGGGATCAGCCCCAGCATTTT	CASSLRWDQPQHF
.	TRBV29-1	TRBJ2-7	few	TGCAGCGTTGTCCCCCCGCTCAGCGGAACCTACGAGCAGTACTTC	CSVVPPLSGTYEQYF
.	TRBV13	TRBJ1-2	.	TGTGCCAGCAGCTTAGAAGCTAACTATGGCTACACCTTC	CASSLEANYGYTF
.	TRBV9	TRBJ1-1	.	TGTGCCAGCAGCGTTGGGGGAGGGGAGGACACTGAAGCTTTCTTT	CASSVGGGEDTEAFF
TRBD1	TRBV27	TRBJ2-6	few	TGTGCCAGTTTGGGGGGACAGGCACGTTCGGGGGCCAACGTCCTGACTTTC	CASLGGQARSGANVLTF
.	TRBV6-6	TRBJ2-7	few	TGTGCCAGCAGTTACCCCGCGGACAGTTTCTACGAGCAGTACTTC	CASSYPADSFYEQYF
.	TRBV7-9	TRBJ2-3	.	TGTGCCAGCAGCTTAGTCCCGTCAGATACGCAGTATTTT	CASSLVPSDTQYF
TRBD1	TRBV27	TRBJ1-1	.	TGTGCCAGCAGTTTAGTGGGACAGGGAAGAGGAGGGAACACTGAAGCTTTCTTT	CASSLVGQGRGGNTEAFF
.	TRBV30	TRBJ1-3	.	TGTGCCTGTATTCCTGGAAGCTCTGGAAACACCATATATTTT	CACIPGSSGNTIYF
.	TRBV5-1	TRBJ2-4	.	TGCGCCAGCAGTGGTGGGGCCTCTTCCAAAAACATTCAGTACTTC	CASSGGASSKNIQYF
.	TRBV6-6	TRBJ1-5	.	TGTGCCAGCAGTTACTCCACCGGCGGGGGCAATCAGCCCCAGCATTTT	CASSYSTGGGNQPQHF
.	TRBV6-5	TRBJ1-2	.	TGTGCCAGCACCGACAGGAACTATGGCTACACCTTC	CASTDRNYGYTF
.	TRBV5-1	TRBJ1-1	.	TGCGCCAGCAGCCTAGACAGACTAAACACTGAAGCTTTCTTT	CASSLDRLNTEAFF
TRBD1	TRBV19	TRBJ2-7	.	TGTGCCAGTAGTATAGAAGGGACAGGGACCTACGAGCAGTACTTC	CASSIEGTGTYEQYF
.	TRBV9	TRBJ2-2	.	TGTGCCAGCACCTCTCGGGAGTATGACACCGGGGAGCTGTTTTTT	CASTSREYDTGELFF
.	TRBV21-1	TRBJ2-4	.	TGTGCCAGCAGCAAAGAGGGGCCGGGACAGGGGGCGTCGGGGGCCAAAAACATTCAGTACTTC	CASSKEGPGQGASGAKNIQYF
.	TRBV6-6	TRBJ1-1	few	TGTGCCAGCAGTTTTTCCACCGACACTGAAGCTTTCTTT	CASSFSTDTEAFF
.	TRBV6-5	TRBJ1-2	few	TGTGCCAGCAGTACCCGACCCGACTATGGCTACACCTTC	CASSTRPDYGYTF